The 32 T cell receptor beta chains below come from one sample, sequenced in a study of blood T cell repertoires in COVID-19. Clones were sequenced by immunoSEQ multiplex PCR, and TCRdb holds only the in-frame ones, with some missing. This table holds hundreds of thousands of clones, 89% found once. Sample: PBMCs or T cells enriched from blood (not recorded which). These receptors all come from a woman between 40 and 50 years old who had recovered from COVID-19.

This chain joins TRBV28 and TRBJ2-4; 10 bases agree with TRBD1. There are 16 residues in the CDR3. Germline V lookup: CDR1 MDHEN, CDR2 SYDVKM. The V segment lost 6 bases and the J segment 5 bases; nucleotides outside the gene matches: 10. The CDR3 loop reads CASSHTTGGIENIQYF. The CDR3 nucleotides read TGTGCCAGCAGCCATACGACAGGGGGCATTGAAAACATTCAGTACTTC.

The rearrangement links TRBV5-6 to TRBJ2-6; 9 bases are a match to TRBD1. This CDR3 contains 17 residues. V lost 4 bases to trimming and J lost 0 bases; unmatched junction nucleotides: 5. Germline V gene lookup returns CDR1 SGHDT and CDR2 YYEEEE. The CDR3 spells CASSTDRGYSGANVLTF. In DNA, the CDR3 is TGTGCCAGCAGCACTGACAGGGGGTACTCTGGGGCCAACGTCCTGACTTTC.

As regards this clone: The same CDR3 can be traced to other DNA sequences in this sample. The V call is TRBV9, the J call TRBJ1-3; D remains unclear. V lost 2 bases, J lost 0 bases, and 9 bases lay in between. The V gene's germline CDR1 is SGDLS and CDR2 YYNGEE. This CDR3 spans 15 amino acids. CDR3 in amino acids: CASSVDGGSGNTIYF. CDR3 nucleotide sequence: TGTGCCAGCAGCGTTGACGGAGGCTCTGGAAACACCATATATTTT.

The chain employs TRBV5-1 and TRBJ1-2; a weak D match, TRBD1 (5 bases). The CDR3 totals 14 residues. The germline gives CDR1 SGHRS, CDR2 YFSETQ. Trimming took off 5 bases at V and 2 bases at J, with 13 bases between the two ends. CDR3 in amino acids: CASRVDSLNYGYTF. DNA for the CDR3: TGCGCCAGCAGAGTTGACAGTCTCAACTATGGCTACACCTTC.

Points on this clone: A read error is possible here, since a much larger clone lies one base away. V is TRBV7-9 and J is TRBJ2-7; the D gene is possibly TRBD1 (6 bases). Germline V gene data show CDR1 as SEHNR and CDR2 as FQNEAQ (reference sequence). Between the trimmed V and J ends, which lost 6 bases and 2 bases, there was a span of 8 bases. This CDR3 has 12 residues. This CDR3 reads CASSWDTYEQYF. The CDR3 DNA follows: TGTGCCAGCAGTTGGGACACCTACGAGCAGTACTTC.

In its sample, this clone was seen a few times. The chain combines TRBV7-2 with TRBJ1-4, with D perhaps matching TRBD1 (6 bases). Germline lookup yields CDR1 SGHTA and CDR2 FQGNSA. The CDR3 loop spans 15 amino acids. Trimming left V 0 bases short and J 7 bases short, with 12 bases between. In nucleotides, the CDR3 is TGTGCCAGCAGCTTAGCGGGGGGGCTTAGTGAAAAACTGTTTTTT. It codes for CASSLAGGLSEKLFF. Together with reference TRBV7-2 and TRBJ1-4, the CDR3 gives the full variable domain: GAGVSQSPSNKVTEKGKDVELRCDPISGHTALYWYRQSLGQGLEFLIYFQGNSAPDKSGLPSDRFSAERTGGSVSTLTIQRTQQEDSAVYLCASSLAGGLSEKLFFGSGTQLSVL.

The chain combines TRBV5-1 with TRBJ1-3, with 7 positions matching TRBD1. The germline gives CDR1 SGHRS, CDR2 YFSETQ. CDR3 length: 17 residues. V trimming: 0 bases; J trimming: 4 bases; junction bases outside the gene matches: 10. The CDR3 loop reads CASSLGPPDRTGNTIYF. The CDR3 DNA reads as TGCGCCAGCAGCTTGGGCCCCCCGGACAGGACGGGAAACACCATATATTTT.

The CDR3 here is CASSLGEVHRELFF. The CDR3 region has the DNA TGTGCCAGCAGCTTAGGAGAGGTACACCGGGAGCTGTTTTTT. The chain couples TRBV11-3 to TRBJ2-2; no clear D gene. The V end was cut by 1 base, the J end by 9 bases, with 12 bases between. The CDR3 loop spans 14 amino acids. Germline V CDR1 and CDR2: SGHNT, YENEEA.

This chain uses TRBV4-3 with TRBJ1-2, with D tentatively TRBD1 (6 bases). Per germline, CDR1 LGHNA and CDR2 YSLEER. The CDR3 extends over 14 amino acids. V dropped 0 bases and J dropped 8 bases, with 13 bases sitting between them. The chain's CDR3 is CASSQDLDSWGYTF. Written as DNA, the CDR3 is TGCGCCAGCAGCCAAGATTTGGACAGTTGGGGCTACACCTTC.

This chain connects TRBV5-1 to TRBJ2-7; D might be TRBD1 (6 bases). Trimming removed 0 bases at V and 6 bases at J, with 16 bases between. Germline V lookup: CDR1 SGHRS, CDR2 YFSETQ. The CDR3 has 15 amino acids. The CDR3 loop is CASSLGLEGVSEQYF. As DNA, the CDR3 is TGCGCCAGCAGCTTGGGGCTAGAGGGGGTCTCCGAGCAGTACTTC.

The chain combines TRBV28 with TRBJ2-2; a weak D match, TRBD2 (5 bases). The V gene's germline CDR1 is MDHEN and CDR2 SYDVKM. The CDR3 loop spans 14 amino acids. V lost 3 bases and J lost 5, with 10 bases in between. CDR3 nucleotide sequence: TGTGCCAGCAGTTTTTCGCGGACTACCGGGGAGCTGTTTTTT. Residues: CASSFSRTTGELFF. Supplemented by reference TRBV28 and TRBJ2-2, the full variable domain reads DVKVTQSSRYLVKRTGEKVFLECVQDMDHENMFWYRQDPGLGLRLIYFSYDVKMKEKGDIPEGYSVSREKKERFSLILESASTNQTSMYLCASSFSRTTGELFFGEGSRLTVL.

This clone was observed a few times. The chain carries TRBV7-2 and TRBJ2-7; 7 bases line up with TRBD1. Trimming cost V 5 bases and J 4 bases; bases outside gene matches: 11. CDR3 size: 15 residues. Germline V CDR1 and CDR2: SGHTA, FQGNSA. In nucleotides, the CDR3 is TGTGCCAGCAGCCTGAATCCGGGACAGCTTTACGAGCAGTACTTC. Translation: CASSLNPGQLYEQYF.

The rearrangement links TRBV18 to TRBJ2-3, with D possibly TRBD2 on 5 matching bases. The CDR3 runs 16 residues. Germline V CDR1 and CDR2: KGHSH, LQKENI. V was clipped by 4 bases and J by 2 bases, with 16 bases between them. CDR3 loop: CASSRPGDYLTDTQYF. As DNA, the CDR3 is TGTGCCAGCTCACGACCCGGGGATTACCTCACAGATACGCAGTATTTT. Drawing the rest from reference TRBV18 and TRBJ2-3, the complete variable domain is NAGVMQNPRHLVRRRGQEARLRCSPMKGHSHVYWYRQLPEEGLKFMVYLQKENIIDESGMPKERFSAEFPKEGPSILRIQQVVRGDSAAYFCASSRPGDYLTDTQYFGPGTRLTVL.

The chain joins TRBV28 to TRBJ1-1, with TRBD1 matching 7 bases. J was trimmed by 1 base and V by 5 bases; bases with no gene match: 4. The CDR3 has 14 amino acids. Looked up from germline, CDR1 is MDHEN and CDR2 is SYDVKM. CDR3 nucleotide sequence: TGTGCCAGCAGTCCGGGACAGCCGAACACTGAAGCTTTCTTT. The encoded protein is CASSPGQPNTEAFF.

V is TRBV23-1 and J is TRBJ1-6; 9 nucleotides agree with TRBD1. TRBV23-1 is an ORF, with its function uncertain. V was pared by 2 bases and J by 6 bases, with 14 bases of the junction left unmatched. CDR3 length: 19 amino acids. CDR3 loop: CASSQIGGDPGQGNSPLHF. For the CDR3, the DNA is TGCGCCAGCAGTCAAATTGGGGGGGATCCGGGACAGGGTAATTCACCCCTCCACTTT.

The chain has TRBV5-6 and TRBJ1-1; 7 bases agree with TRBD1. The CDR3 spans 14 residues. V dropped 4 bases and J dropped 1; count of bases not matched to a gene: 4. From germline, CDR1 is SGHDT and CDR2 YYEEEE. CDR3 sequence: CASSRDRANTEAFF. The CDR3 DNA reads as TGTGCCAGCAGCCGCGACAGGGCGAACACTGAAGCTTTCTTT.

The V gene is TRBV6-5, the J gene TRBJ1-2, with 7 positions matching TRBD1. CDR3 size: 13 residues. V shed 6 bases and J 9 bases; nucleotides not matched to a gene: 10. Germline lookup yields CDR1 MNHEY and CDR2 SVGAGI. The CDR3 reads CASREAGTESYTF. The DNA of the CDR3 is TGTGCCAGCAGGGAGGCTGGGACAGAAAGCTACACCTTC.

This clone was seen only once. This chain connects TRBV29-1 to TRBJ1-2, with 7 positions matching TRBD1. V shed 2 bases, J shed 5 bases, and the junction held 8 bases outside the gene matches. Germline values: CDR1 SQVTM, CDR2 ANQGSEA. The CDR3 runs to 14 residues. CDR3 in amino acids: CSVEPQGQDYGYTF. The CDR3 coding sequence is TGCAGCGTTGAACCACAGGGGCAGGATTATGGCTACACCTTC.

A remark on this clone: The same CDR3 is also encoded by other DNA sequences in this sample. The chain links TRBV27 to TRBJ2-7; D might be TRBD1 (5 bases). The CDR3 length is 14 residues. Trimming shortened V by 2 bases and J by 3 bases, and 11 bases separated the two germline ends. Looked up from germline, CDR1 is MNHEY and CDR2 is SMNVEV (reference sequence). The CDR3 spells CASSLRQGGYEQYF. CDR3 bases: TGTGCCAGCAGTTTAAGGCAGGGTGGCTACGAGCAGTACTTC.

The gene calls are TRBV5-8 and TRBJ2-3; 11 bases fit TRBD1. Germline V gene sequence: CDR1 SGHTS, CDR2 YDEGEE. Trimming removed 4 bases from V and 4 bases from J; junction bases left unmatched: 8. The CDR3 totals 16 residues. This CDR3 reads CASSRLGQGAADTQYF. CDR3 DNA sequence: TGTGCCAGCAGCCGCCTCGGACAGGGGGCAGCAGATACGCAGTATTTT.

The chain joins TRBV6-5 to TRBJ2-5; D possibly corresponds to TRBD2 (6 bases). The CDR3 consists of 13 residues. V was shortened by 5 bases and J by 2 bases, with 9 bases between the two germline ends. Germline CDR1 reads MNHEY; CDR2 reads SVGAGI. CDR3 nucleotides: TGTGCCAGCAGTCCGGGACTGCAAGAGACCCAGTACTTC. Translating gives CASSPGLQETQYF.

This clone showed up just a few times. The chain employs TRBV19 and TRBJ1-2; 8 bases are a match to TRBD1. CDR3 length: 12 amino acids. Losses at the gene ends were 9 bases for V and 5 bases for J; bases not matched to a gene: 5. CDR1 is LNHDA and CDR2 is SQIVND in the germline V gene (reference sequence). The CDR3 DNA sequence: TGTGCCAGCAGGGGGCTCGGGTATGGCTACACCTTC. Amino acids: CASRGLGYGYTF.

The V gene is TRBV5-1, the J gene TRBJ2-2, with 11 bases identical to TRBD2. V lost 4 bases and J lost 3; bases outside the gene matches: 2. The germline V gene encodes CDR1 SGHRS and CDR2 YFSETQ. The CDR3 consists of 15 residues. The CDR3 here is CASSLTSGDTGELFF. As DNA, the CDR3 is TGCGCCAGCAGCCTGACTAGCGGGGACACCGGGGAGCTGTTTTTT.

This clone came up once. V is TRBV24-1 and J is TRBJ1-3; maybe TRBD1 (6 bases). CDR1 and CDR2 from the germline V gene are KGHDR and SFDVKD. The CDR3 is made up of 15 amino acids. V was cut by 4 bases and J by 2 bases, with 11 bases left in between. The CDR3 DNA sequence: TGTGCCACCAGTGACCCGTCAGGGGCTGGAAACACCATATATTTT. Translated, it gives CATSDPSGAGNTIYF.

A word on this clone: In the same sample, other DNA sequences code for this CDR3. V and J are TRBV29-1 and TRBJ1-1; no firm D call. CDR1 SQVTM and CDR2 ANQGSEA come from the germline V gene. This CDR3 spans 12 amino acids. The V end was cut by 4 bases, the J end by 1 base, with 7 bases between. CDR3 loop: CSVVEGNTEAFF. CDR3 nucleotides: TGCAGCGTTGTCGAGGGGAACACTGAAGCTTTCTTT.

V is TRBV13 and J is TRBJ2-5; 9 bases align to TRBD1. Germline lookup yields CDR1 PRHDT and CDR2 FYEKMQ (reference sequence). The CDR3 totals 16 residues. The V gene end was trimmed by 0 bases and the J gene end by 5 bases; junction bases not matched to a gene: 7. The CDR3 loop is CASSLGRTGVIETQYF. DNA for the CDR3: TGTGCCAGCAGCTTAGGGAGGACAGGGGTAATTGAGACCCAGTACTTC. Full variable domain (missing parts from reference TRBV13 and TRBJ2-5): AAGVIQSPRHLIKEKRETATLKCYPIPRHDTVYWYQQGPGQDPQFLISFYEKMQSDKGSIPDRFSAQQFSDYHSELNMSSLELGDSALYFCASSLGRTGVIETQYFGPGTRLLVL.

The chain is built from TRBV19 and TRBJ2-1; weak D call: TRBD2 (5 bases). From germline, CDR1 is LNHDA and CDR2 SQIVND (reference sequence). V was shortened by 3 bases and J by 0 bases, with 9 bases between the two germline ends. CDR3 length: 15 amino acids. In nucleotides, the CDR3 is TGTGCCAGTAGTATGCCGGGGAGCTCCTACAATGAGCAGTTCTTC. Protein sequence: CASSMPGSSYNEQFF.

The chain uses TRBV19 and TRBJ2-3, with 12 positions matching TRBD2. CDR1 LNHDA and CDR2 SQIVND come from the germline V gene (reference sequence). The CDR3 is made up of 16 amino acids. With 5 bases clipped from V and 0 bases from J, the junction kept 3 bases outside the gene matches. CDR3 nucleotide sequence: TGTGCCAGTAGTCCTGGGACTAGCGGGAGCACAGATACGCAGTATTTT. Translated, it gives CASSPGTSGSTDTQYF.

The chain uses TRBV10-3 and TRBJ2-7; 7 bases agree with TRBD1. Germline CDR1 and CDR2: ENHRY and SYGVKD. V was clipped by 9 bases and J by 5 bases; unmatched bases: 7. The CDR3 is 12 residues long. The CDR3 loop reads CAMGQRDNEQYF. The CDR3 region has the DNA TGTGCCATGGGACAGAGAGACAACGAGCAGTACTTC.

The genes are TRBV7-2 and TRBJ2-3, with D possibly being TRBD1 (5 bases). The CDR3 runs to 14 residues. Germline V gene sequence: CDR1 SGHTA, CDR2 FQGNSA. The germline V and J ends were trimmed by 5 bases and 2 bases, with 11 bases remaining between them. The DNA of the CDR3 is TGTGCCAGCAGCGTTACAGGTTACACAGATACGCAGTATTTT. Protein: CASSVTGYTDTQYF.

The rearrangement uses TRBV5-1 and TRBJ2-5, with 10 bases matching TRBD2. Germline V lookup: CDR1 SGHRS, CDR2 YFSETQ. The CDR3 is 14 residues long. The junction had 5 bases not matched to a gene; V was cut back by 4 bases and J by 5 bases. The CDR3 coding sequence is TGCGCCAGCAGCCCGGGGACTAGCGAGGAGACCCAGTACTTC. Its translation is CASSPGTSEETQYF.

V gene TRBV6-5 combines with J gene TRBJ1-5; 7 bases line up with TRBD1. The CDR3 consists of 15 residues. Germline assignment: CDR1 MNHEY and CDR2 SVGAGI. The V segment lost 5 bases and the J segment 3 bases; nucleotides outside the gene matches: 7. The CDR3, as DNA: TGTGCCAGCAGTCCTCACCAGGGGGTCAATCAGCCCCAGCATTTT. Residues: CASSPHQGVNQPQHF.